Described below is a single TCR beta chain sequence and its context. What it binds is unknown. The source of the sample is a study of cytomegalovirus exposure and HLA in healthy donors. Study observations and caveats: Sequencing likely caused a cluster of highly shared sequence variants. Several top significant clusters appeared, in a later analysis, to be linked to common viral pathogens. Near-uniform donor sequencing depth was presumed by presence/absence analyses.

CDR3 size: 14 residues. V dropped 5 bases and J dropped 7; count of bases not matched to a gene: 5. Germline CDR1 and CDR2: KGHSH and LQKENI. Both 60 Vbeta primers and 13 Jbeta primers went into the PCR. Profiling relied on immunoSEQ multiplex PCR, and the TCRdb table lists in-frame clones only, not all of them. The data show 200,000 or so clones, under 80% seen once. Specimen: PBMCs. The TCR comes from a girl aged 2 to 10 in good health and CMV-seronegative. This chain joins TRBV18 and TRBJ1-6; 7 bases map to TRBD1. The CDR3 reads CASSGTADNSPLHF. The DNA of the CDR3 is TGTGCCAGCTCAGGGACAGCTGACAATTCACCCCTCCACTTT.